This is a list of T cell receptor beta chains from one sample in a study of cytomegalovirus exposure and HLA in healthy donors. Sequencing used immunoSEQ multiplex PCR; TCRdb keeps in-frame clones, though not all of them. Seen here are about 110,000 clones, over 60% observed once, and the top ten hold 4% to 5.5%. Sample: PBMCs. The receptor source for this set is a man aged 30 to 39 in good health and CMV-seropositive. Both conserved end residues are part of each CDR3. Fields, in order: D gene, clone size, V gene, J gene, CDR3 DNA, CDR3 protein. A D gene is named only where the DNA matches it firmly. Size is omitted from some rows. Given values are once, few, many or a class for expanded clones.

>TRBD2|NA|TRBV10-1|TRBJ2-1
TGCGCCAGCCCCGGGGGGGCCCGGAATGAGCAGTTCTTC
CASPGGARNEQFF
>NA|NA|TRBV10-1|TRBJ1-1
TGCGCCAGCAGTCGACACCAGAACACTGAAGCTTTCTTT
CASSRHQNTEAFF
>TRBD2|NA|TRBV2|TRBJ2-3
TGTGCCAGCAAGGAGCGGGGGGGTACAGATACGCAGTATTTT
CASKERGGTDTQYF
>TRBD1|NA|TRBV19|TRBJ1-4
TGTGCCAGTAGTAATTGGGGACAGGGGAATGAAAAACTGTTTTTT
CASSNWGQGNEKLFF
>TRBD1|NA|TRBV19|TRBJ1-6
TGTGCCAGTAGTATAGATACAGGGGGCCCACCCCTCCACTTT
CASSIDTGGPPLHF
>NA|NA|TRBV6-1|TRBJ1-1
TGTGCCAGCAGCCGGGATTCGAACACTGAAGCTTTCTTT
CASSRDSNTEAFF
>NA|NA|TRBV6-5|TRBJ2-3
TGTGCCAGCAGGGACATTAGCACAGATACGCAGTATTTT
CASRDISTDTQYF
>TRBD2|NA|TRBV5-4|TRBJ2-3
TGTGCCAGCAGCCCGGCGGGGGTGCTTAGCACAGATACGCAGTATTTT
CASSPAGVLSTDTQYF
>TRBD1|medium-sized|TRBV29-1|TRBJ1-2
TGCAGCGCAACTAGACAGGGGTCTAACTATGGCTACACCTTC
CSATRQGSNYGYTF
>TRBD2|NA|TRBV5-4|TRBJ2-3
TGTGCCAGCAGCCCGGGGGGGACACAACTGGATACGCAGTATTTT
CASSPGGTQLDTQYF
>TRBD2|NA|TRBV15|TRBJ2-1
TGTGCCACCACCTTAATCCCCGAATGGGCTAGCGGGGGGAACCCATACAATGAGCAGTTCTTC
CATTLIPEWASGGNPYNEQFF
>NA|NA|TRBV6-5|TRBJ1-2
TGTGCCAGCAGTTACTCAGCCAGGGGAACGGAAGGCTACACCTTC
CASSYSARGTEGYTF
>NA|few|TRBV5-1|TRBJ2-7
TGCGCCAGCAGCCCAGGGGAGAGCTCCTACGAGCAGTACTTC
CASSPGESSYEQYF
>TRBD2|NA|TRBV6-1|TRBJ2-1
TGTGCCAGCAGTGGGACTAGCGGGGGGGCTTGGGTCTTCTTC
CASSGTSGGAWVFF
>TRBD1|NA|TRBV19|TRBJ2-7
TGTGCCAGTAGTATAGACGACAGGGGGTACGAGCAGTACTTC
CASSIDDRGYEQYF
>TRBD2|few|TRBV6-5|TRBJ2-5
TGTGCCAGCAGCTCCGGGACTAAAGAGACCCAGTACTTC
CASSSGTKETQYF
>NA|NA|TRBV4-2|TRBJ2-7
TGTGCCAGCAGCCAAGCCCACACCCGCTCCTACGAGCAGTACTTC
CASSQAHTRSYEQYF
>TRBD1|NA|TRBV19|TRBJ1-2
TGTGCCAGTTCCTACCAGGGGGCCATCTATGGCTACACCTTC
CASSYQGAIYGYTF
>TRBD1|NA|TRBV5-4|TRBJ2-5
TGTGCCAGCAGCCGATGGGACAGGGGGGTTATAGGTGAGACCCAGTACTTC
CASSRWDRGVIGETQYF
>NA|NA|TRBV16|TRBJ1-2
TGTGCCAGCAGCCAATATCCAGGGGACTATGGCTACACCTTC
CASSQYPGDYGYTF
>NA|NA|TRBV14|TRBJ2-3
TGTGCCAGCAGCGACAGCTACAGCACAGATACGCAGTATTTT
CASSDSYSTDTQYF
>TRBD2|NA|TRBV4-1|TRBJ2-3
TGCGCCAGCAGCCAAGCGGGGGGGACAGATACGCAGTATTTT
CASSQAGGTDTQYF
>NA|NA|TRBV18|TRBJ1-5
TGTGCCAGCTCACCATCAGGGGCCGTTAGCAATCAGCCCCAGCATTTT
CASSPSGAVSNQPQHF
>TRBD1|once|TRBV11-3|TRBJ2-5
TGTGCCAGCAGCCAACTACAGGGGGGAGAGACCCAGTACTTC
CASSQLQGGETQYF
>NA|NA|TRBV5-1|TRBJ1-3
TGCGCCAGCAGCTCCGGGAACTTAGGGGGCACCATATATTTT
CASSSGNLGGTIYF
>NA|once|TRBV5-1|TRBJ1-1
TGCGCCAGCAGCTTGGTTGTTTCGGGGACTGAAGCTTTCTTT
CASSLVVSGTEAFF
>NA|NA|TRBV30|TRBJ2-1
TGTGCCTGGAACAGGGACAATGAGCAGTTCTTC
CAWNRDNEQFF
>NA|few|TRBV4-3|TRBJ1-1
TGCGCCAGCAGCCACCAAACCGGGACACAGAACACTGAAGCTTTCTTT
CASSHQTGTQNTEAFF
>TRBD1|NA|TRBV4-2|TRBJ1-5
TGTGCCAGCAGCCGTGAGGACAGGGGCGGCTTGCCCCAGCATTTT
CASSREDRGGLPQHF
>NA|NA|TRBV5-6|TRBJ2-2
TGTGCCAGCAGCTTGTTTGGGGGCAACACCGGGGAGCTGTTTTTT
CASSLFGGNTGELFF
>NA|NA|TRBV5-4|TRBJ2-3
TGTGCCAGCAGCTTGGGACAGGTCGTCCCAGATACGCAGTATTTT
CASSLGQVVPDTQYF
>NA|NA|TRBV2|TRBJ1-1
TGTGCCAGCAGTTTCCAGGGAAAGGACACTGAAGCTTTCTTT
CASSFQGKDTEAFF
>NA|NA|TRBV4-1|TRBJ1-4
TGCGCCAGCAGCCAAGATTCCCACAGGGTTGAAAAACTGTTTTTT
CASSQDSHRVEKLFF
>NA|NA|TRBV5-1|TRBJ2-1
TGCGCCAGCAGCGATCCAGGTTCCTACAATGAGCAGTTCTTC
CASSDPGSYNEQFF
>NA|NA|TRBV5-4|TRBJ1-2
TGTGCCAGCAGCTTGCCAGGGGCCAACTATGGCTACACCTTC
CASSLPGANYGYTF
>NA|NA|TRBV7-2|TRBJ1-1
TGTGCCAGCAGCACCCGCCCAGGGGCCAACATGAACACTGAAGCTTTCTTT
CASSTRPGANMNTEAFF
>NA|NA|TRBV28|TRBJ1-5
TGTGCCAGCAGTACAGGGTTTTCGGGCAATCAGCCCCAGCATTTT
CASSTGFSGNQPQHF